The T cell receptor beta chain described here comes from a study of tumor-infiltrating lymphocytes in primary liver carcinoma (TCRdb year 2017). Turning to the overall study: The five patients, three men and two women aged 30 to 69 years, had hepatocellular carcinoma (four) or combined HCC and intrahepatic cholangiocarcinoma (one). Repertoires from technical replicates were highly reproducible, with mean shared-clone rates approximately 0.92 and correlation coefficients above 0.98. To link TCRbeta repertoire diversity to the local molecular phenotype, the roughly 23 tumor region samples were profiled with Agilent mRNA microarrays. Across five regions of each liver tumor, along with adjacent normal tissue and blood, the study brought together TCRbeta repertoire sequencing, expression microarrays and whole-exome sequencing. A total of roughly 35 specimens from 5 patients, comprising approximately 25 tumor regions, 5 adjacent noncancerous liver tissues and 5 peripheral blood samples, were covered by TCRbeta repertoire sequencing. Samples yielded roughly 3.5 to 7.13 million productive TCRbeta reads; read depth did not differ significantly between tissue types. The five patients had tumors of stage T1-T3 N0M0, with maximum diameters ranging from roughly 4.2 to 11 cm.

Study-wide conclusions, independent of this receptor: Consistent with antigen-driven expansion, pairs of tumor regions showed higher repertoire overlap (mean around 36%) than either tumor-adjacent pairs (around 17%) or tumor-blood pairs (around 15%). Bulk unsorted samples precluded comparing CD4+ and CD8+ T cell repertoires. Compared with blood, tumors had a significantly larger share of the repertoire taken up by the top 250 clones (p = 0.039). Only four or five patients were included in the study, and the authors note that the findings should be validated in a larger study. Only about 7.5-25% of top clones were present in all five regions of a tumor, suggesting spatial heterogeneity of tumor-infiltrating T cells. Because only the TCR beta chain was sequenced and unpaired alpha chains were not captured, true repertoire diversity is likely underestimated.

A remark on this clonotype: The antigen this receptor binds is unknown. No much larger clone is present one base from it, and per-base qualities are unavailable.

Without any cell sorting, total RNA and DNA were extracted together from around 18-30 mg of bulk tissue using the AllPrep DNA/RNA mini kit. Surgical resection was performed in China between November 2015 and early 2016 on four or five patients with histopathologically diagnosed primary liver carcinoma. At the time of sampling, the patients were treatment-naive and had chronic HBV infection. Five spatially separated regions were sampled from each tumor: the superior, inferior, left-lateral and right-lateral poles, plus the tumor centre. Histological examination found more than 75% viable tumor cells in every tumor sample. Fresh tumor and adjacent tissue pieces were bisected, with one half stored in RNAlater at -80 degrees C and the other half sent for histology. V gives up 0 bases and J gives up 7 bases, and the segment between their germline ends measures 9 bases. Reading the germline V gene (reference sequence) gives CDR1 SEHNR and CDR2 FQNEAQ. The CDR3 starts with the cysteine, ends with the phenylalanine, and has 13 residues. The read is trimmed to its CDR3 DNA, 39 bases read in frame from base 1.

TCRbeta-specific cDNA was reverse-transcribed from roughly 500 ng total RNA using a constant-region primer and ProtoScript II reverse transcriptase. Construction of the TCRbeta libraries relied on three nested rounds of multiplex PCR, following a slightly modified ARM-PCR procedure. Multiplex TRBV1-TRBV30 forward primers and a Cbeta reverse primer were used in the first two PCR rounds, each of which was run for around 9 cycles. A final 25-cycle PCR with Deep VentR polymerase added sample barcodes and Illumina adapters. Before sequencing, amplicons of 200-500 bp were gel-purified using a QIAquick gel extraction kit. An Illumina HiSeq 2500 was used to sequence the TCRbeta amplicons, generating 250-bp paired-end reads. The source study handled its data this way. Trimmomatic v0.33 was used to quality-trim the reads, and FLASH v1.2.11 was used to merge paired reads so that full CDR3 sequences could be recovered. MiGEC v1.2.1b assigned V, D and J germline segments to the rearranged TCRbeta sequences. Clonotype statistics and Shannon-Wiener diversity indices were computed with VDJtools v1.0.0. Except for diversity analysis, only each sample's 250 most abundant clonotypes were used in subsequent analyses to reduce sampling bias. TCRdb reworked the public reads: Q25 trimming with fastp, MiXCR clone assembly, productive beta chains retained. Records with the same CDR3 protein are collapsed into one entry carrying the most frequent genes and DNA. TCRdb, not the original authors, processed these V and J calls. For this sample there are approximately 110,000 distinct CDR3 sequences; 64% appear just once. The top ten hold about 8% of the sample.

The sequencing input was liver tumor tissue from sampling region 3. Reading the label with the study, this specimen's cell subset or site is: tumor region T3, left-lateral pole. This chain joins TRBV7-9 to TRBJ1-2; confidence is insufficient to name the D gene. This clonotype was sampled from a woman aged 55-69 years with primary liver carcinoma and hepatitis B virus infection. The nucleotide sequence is TGTGCCAGCAGCTTAGCCTTTGCGATTGGCTACACCTTC. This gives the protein CASSLAFAIGYTF. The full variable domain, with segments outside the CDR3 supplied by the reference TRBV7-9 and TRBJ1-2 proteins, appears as DTGVSQNPRHKITKRGQNVTFRCDPISEHNRLYWYRQTLGQGPEFLTYFQNEAQLEKSRLLSDRFSAERPKGSFSTLEIQRTEQGDSAMYLCASSLAFAIGYTFGSGTRLTVV.